This T cell receptor (beta chain) was found in a study of CD8 T cells in ankylosing spondylitis. Quantitative barcoded 5'-RACE was used to prepare TCR beta libraries. TCRdb redid the calling of the 5' RACE reads with MiXCR, one entry per CDR3 protein. The sample lists tens of thousands of distinct CDR3 sequences, around 5.2% occurring once. Turning to this clonotype: Its antigen is as yet unknown.

Findings and limits, study-wide: Within matched ankylosing spondylitis synovial fluid, disease-linked clones were reportedly significantly enriched. Disease-linked clones had a CD8+ phenotype and relatively low frequency in peripheral blood.

The specimen was blood, either unsorted or a sorted T cell fraction (not recorded which). The source of this sequence is a female donor with ankylosing spondylitis or in good health (not recorded which).

CDR3 DNA sequence: TGTGCCAGCAGCTCCCCATACCGGGACACCAGCTCCTACAATGAGCAGTTCTTC. This translates into CASSSPYRDTSSYNEQFF. The chain is built from TRBV9 and TRBJ2-1, with D possibly matching TRBD1 (6 bases). The germline V gene has CDR1 SGDLS and CDR2 YYNGEE. The V and J ends lost 4 bases and 0 bases respectively, with 20 bases between them. This CDR3 contains 18 residues.